Shown below are 18 T cell receptor beta chains from a single sample sequenced in a study of blood T cell repertoires in COVID-19. Only in-frame clones appear in the TCRdb table, and some are missing; sequencing was by immunoSEQ multiplex PCR. Among about 110,000 clones listed, 85% were seen once. Input material: peripheral blood. The origin of the receptors is a man aged 50-59 years with acute or convalescent COVID-19.

This chain connects TRBV3-1 (or the pseudogene TRBV3-2) to TRBJ2-4, with 7 positions matching TRBD2. Germline CDR1 and CDR2: LGHDT and YNNKEL (reference sequence). The CDR3 is made up of 17 amino acids. Losses at the gene ends were 0 bases for V and 0 bases for J; bases not matched to a gene: 5. The CDR3 spells CASSQEFRGGAKNIQYF. The CDR3 DNA follows: TGTGCCAGCAGCCAAGAGTTCCGCGGGGGAGCCAAAAACATTCAGTACTTC.

The rearrangement joins TRBV4-1 to TRBJ2-1, with 8 bases fitting TRBD1. V lost 4 bases to trimming and J lost 0 bases; unmatched junction nucleotides: 11. Germline CDR1 reads MGHRA; CDR2 reads YSYEKL. There are 18 residues in the CDR3. CDR3 loop: CASSLTPGTGSSYNEQFF. The DNA for the CDR3 is TGCGCCAGCAGCCTCACCCCGGGGACAGGAAGCTCCTACAATGAGCAGTTCTTC.

The chain joins TRBV29-1 to TRBJ1-2; 9 nucleotides align to TRBD1. V was clipped by 4 bases and J by 5 bases; unmatched bases: 8. Germline lookup yields CDR1 SQVTM and CDR2 ANQGSEA. CDR3 length: 14 amino acids. The CDR3, as DNA: TGCAGCGTTGTGGAAAGAGGGACAGGGTATGGCTACACCTTC. Amino acid sequence: CSVVERGTGYGYTF.

The rearrangement joins TRBV12-3 or TRBV12-4 to TRBJ1-5, with D possibly being TRBD1 (6 bases). Between the trimmed V and J ends, which lost 5 bases and 5 bases, there was a span of 7 bases. The CDR3 has 12 amino acids. The CDR3 bases are TGTGCCAGCAGTGCAGGGGATCAGCCCCAGCATTTT. Amino acid sequence: CASSAGDQPQHF.

This chain uses TRBV30 with TRBJ2-2, with 8 bases aligning to TRBD1. Germline lookup yields CDR1 GTSNPN and CDR2 SVGIG (reference sequence). The CDR3 is made up of 14 amino acids. Losses at the gene ends were 8 bases for V and 6 bases for J; bases not matched to a gene: 11. DNA for the CDR3: TGTGCCCGGACAGGGCCGATACGGGCCGGGGAGCTGTTTTTT. This translates into CARTGPIRAGELFF.

The chain couples TRBV14 to TRBJ2-7; no clear D gene. Germline values: CDR1 SGHDN, CDR2 FVKESK. V shed 4 bases and J shed 6 bases, with 13 bases lying between them. The CDR3 extends over 13 amino acids. The CDR3, as DNA: TGTGCCAGCAGCCCCGTTACATTTGGCGAGCAGTACTTC. Protein sequence: CASSPVTFGEQYF.

The chain recombines TRBV11-2 with TRBJ1-6; D is unresolved. The CDR3 length is 14 residues. Looked up from germline, CDR1 is SGHAT and CDR2 is FQNNGV. Trimming took 3 bases from V and 2 from J, leaving 5 bases between them. Written as DNA, the CDR3 is TGTGCCAGCAGCTTTTTCGCCTATAATTCACCCCTCCACTTT. This translates into CASSFFAYNSPLHF.

The V and J genes are TRBV5-4 and TRBJ1-2; tentatively, D is TRBD1 (6 bases). The CDR3 covers 14 residues. V dropped 3 bases and J dropped 2 bases, with 11 bases sitting between them. Germline V CDR1 and CDR2: SGHNT, YYREEE (reference sequence). The DNA of the CDR3 is TGTGCCAGCAGCTCGCAGGGGACCAACTATGGCTACACCTTC. Translation: CASSSQGTNYGYTF.

The chain carries TRBV7-9 and TRBJ2-5; 9 nucleotides match TRBD2. V trimming: 3 bases; J trimming: 2 bases; junction bases outside the gene matches: 4. The germline V gene encodes CDR1 SEHNR and CDR2 FQNEAQ (reference sequence). The CDR3 has 15 residues. CDR3 in DNA: TGTGCCAGCAGCTTGTCACTAGCGGGTCAAGAGACCCAGTACTTC. It specifies CASSLSLAGQETQYF. The entire variable domain, with the rest obtained from reference TRBV7-9 and TRBJ2-5, is as follows: DTGVSQNPRHKITKRGQNVTFRCDPISEHNRLYWYRQTLGQGPEFLTYFQNEAQLEKSRLLSDRFSAERPKGSFSTLEIQRTEQGDSAMYLCASSLSLAGQETQYFGPGTRLLVL.

V is TRBV5-1 and J is TRBJ2-2; 13 nucleotides agree with TRBD2. This CDR3 is built from 16 residues. Germline V gene data show CDR1 as SGHRS and CDR2 as YFSETQ. J lost 3 bases, V lost 2 bases, and 1 base had no gene match. CDR3: CASSFGLAGDTGELFF. In nucleotides, the CDR3 is TGCGCCAGCAGCTTCGGACTAGCGGGAGACACCGGGGAGCTGTTTTTT.

This chain connects TRBV5-1 to TRBJ2-2; perhaps TRBD2 as D (5 bases). Trimming removed 3 bases at V and 0 bases at J, with 9 bases between. Germline CDR1 SGHRS, CDR2 YFSETQ. The CDR3 spans 15 residues. In DNA form, the CDR3 reads TGCGCCAGCAGCTACGGGATTACGAACACCGGGGAGCTGTTTTTT. Protein product: CASSYGITNTGELFF.

This clone was recorded once. This chain's CDR3 is CASTGQGRPYGYTF. The CDR3 bases are TGTGCCAGTACGGGACAGGGGCGCCCCTATGGCTACACCTTC. The chain combines TRBV2 with TRBJ1-2; the match to TRBD1 covers 10 bases. Germline V gives CDR1 SNHLY, CDR2 FYNNEI. V lost 9 bases, J lost 4 bases, and 8 bases stayed unmatched. This CDR3 contains 14 residues. The whole variable domain, remainder taken from reference TRBV2 and TRBJ1-2, is EPEVTQTPSHQVTQMGQEVILRCVPISNHLYFYWYRQILGQKVEFLVSFYNNEISEKSEIFDDQFSVERPDGSNFTLKIRSTKLEDSAMYFCASTGQGRPYGYTFGSGTRLTVV.

The sample holds a few counts of this clone. The chain is built from TRBV5-1 and TRBJ2-7; 7 bases line up with TRBD1. This CDR3 contains 14 residues. CDR1 and CDR2 from the germline V gene are SGHRS and YFSETQ. Losses at the gene ends were 4 bases for V and 5 bases for J; bases not matched to a gene: 9. The CDR3: CASSLTGLEDEQYF. The CDR3 DNA follows: TGCGCCAGCAGCCTGACAGGGTTAGAAGACGAGCAGTACTTC.

This sequence joins TRBV13 and TRBJ1-5, with 12 positions matching TRBD1. The germline CDR1 and CDR2 sequences are PRHDT and FYEKMQ (reference sequence). Trimming cost V 5 bases and J 6 bases; bases outside gene matches: 5. This CDR3 is 15 amino acids long. CDR3 protein: CASSHGTGGTQPQHF. The DNA of the CDR3 is TGTGCCAGCAGCCACGGGACAGGGGGCACTCAGCCCCAGCATTTT.

The chain combines TRBV27 with TRBJ2-7; D remains ambiguous. V lost 3 bases and J 5 bases, leaving 5 bases between the germline ends. The V gene's germline CDR1 is MNHEY and CDR2 SMNVEV (reference sequence). The CDR3 is 11 amino acids. DNA for the CDR3: TGTGCCAGCAGTTTGGGCCACGAGCAGTACTTC. Its protein product is CASSLGHEQYF.

This rearrangement joins TRBV11-2 to TRBJ2-7; the D is unclear. Germline CDR1 is SGHAT and CDR2 is FQNNGV. Between the trimmed V and J ends, which lost 0 bases and 0 bases, there was a span of 6 bases. This CDR3 contains 14 residues. The CDR3 protein is CASSLERVSYEQYF. The CDR3 nucleotides are TGTGCCAGCAGCTTAGAACGGGTCTCCTACGAGCAGTACTTC.

The rearrangement uses TRBV7-6 and TRBJ2-1, with 9 bases that match TRBD1. Per the germline V gene, CDR1 is SGHVS and CDR2 is FNYEAQ. The CDR3 extends over 15 amino acids. J gave up 6 bases and V 5 bases, and 8 bases lay outside the gene matches. CDR3 residues: CASSQTGGLGNEQFF. In DNA, the CDR3 is TGTGCCAGCAGCCAAACAGGGGGCTTGGGCAATGAGCAGTTCTTC.

This clone was counted only a few times. The chain links TRBV11-2 to TRBJ2-3; a weak D match, TRBD2 (6 bases). The CDR3 spans 15 residues. Trimming shortened V by 1 base and J by 1 base, and 9 bases separated the two germline ends. Germline loops: CDR1 SGHAT, CDR2 FQNNGV. The CDR3 reads CASSLVSGRTDTQYF. In DNA, the CDR3 is TGTGCCAGCAGCTTAGTAAGCGGGCGCACAGATACGCAGTATTTT.